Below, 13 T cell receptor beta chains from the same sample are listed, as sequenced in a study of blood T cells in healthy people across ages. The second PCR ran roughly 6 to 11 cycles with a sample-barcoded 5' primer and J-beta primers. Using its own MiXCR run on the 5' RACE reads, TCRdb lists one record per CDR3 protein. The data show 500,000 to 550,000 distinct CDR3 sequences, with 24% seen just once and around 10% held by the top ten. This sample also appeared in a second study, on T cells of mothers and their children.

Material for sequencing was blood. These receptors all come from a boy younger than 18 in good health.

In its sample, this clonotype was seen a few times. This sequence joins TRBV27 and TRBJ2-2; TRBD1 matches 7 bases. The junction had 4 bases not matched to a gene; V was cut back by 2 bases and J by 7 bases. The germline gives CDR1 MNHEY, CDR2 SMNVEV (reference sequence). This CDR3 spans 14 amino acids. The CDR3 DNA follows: TGTGCCAGCAGTTTAGAAGGGGGCGGCGGGGAGCTGTTTTTT. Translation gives CASSLEGGGGELFF.

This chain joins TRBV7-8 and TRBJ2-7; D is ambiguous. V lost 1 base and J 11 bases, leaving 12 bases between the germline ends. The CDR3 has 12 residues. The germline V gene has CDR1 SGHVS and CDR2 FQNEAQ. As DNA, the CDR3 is TGTGCCAGCAGCTTAGATTCATGGGAAAAGTACTTC. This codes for CASSLDSWEKYF.

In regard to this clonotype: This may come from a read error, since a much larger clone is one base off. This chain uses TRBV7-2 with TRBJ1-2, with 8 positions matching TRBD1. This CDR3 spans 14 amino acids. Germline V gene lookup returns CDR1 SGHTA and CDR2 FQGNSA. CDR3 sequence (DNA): TGTGCCAGCAGTCGTGACAGGGGTAACCATGGCTACACCTTC. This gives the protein CASSRDRGNHGYTF.

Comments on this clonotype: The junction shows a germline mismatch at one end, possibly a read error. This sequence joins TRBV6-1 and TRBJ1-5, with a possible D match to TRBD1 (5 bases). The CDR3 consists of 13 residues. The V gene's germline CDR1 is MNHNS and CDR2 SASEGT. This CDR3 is CASSEGGVQPQHF. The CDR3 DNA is TGTGCCAGCAGTGAGGGGGGGGTCCAGCCTCAGCATTTT.

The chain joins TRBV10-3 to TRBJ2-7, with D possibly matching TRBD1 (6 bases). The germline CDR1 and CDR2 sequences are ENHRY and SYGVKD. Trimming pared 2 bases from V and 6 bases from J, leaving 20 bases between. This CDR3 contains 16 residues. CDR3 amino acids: CAISETRDIHLVEQYF. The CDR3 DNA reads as TGTGCCATCAGTGAGACCCGGGACATACATCTCGTCGAGCAGTACTTC.

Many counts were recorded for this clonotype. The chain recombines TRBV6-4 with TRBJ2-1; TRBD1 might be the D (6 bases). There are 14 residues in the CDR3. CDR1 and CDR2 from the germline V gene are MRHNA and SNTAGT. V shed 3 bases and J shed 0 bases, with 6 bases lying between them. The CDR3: CASSEDSSYNEQFF. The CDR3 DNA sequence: TGTGCCAGCAGTGAGGACAGCTCCTACAATGAGCAGTTCTTC.

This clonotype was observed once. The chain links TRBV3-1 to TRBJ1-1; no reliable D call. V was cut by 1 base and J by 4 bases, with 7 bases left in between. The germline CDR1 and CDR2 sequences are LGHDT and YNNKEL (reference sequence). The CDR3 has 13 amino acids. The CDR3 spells CASSQAERTEAFF. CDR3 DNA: TGTGCCAGCAGCCAAGCGGAGCGCACTGAAGCTTTCTTT.

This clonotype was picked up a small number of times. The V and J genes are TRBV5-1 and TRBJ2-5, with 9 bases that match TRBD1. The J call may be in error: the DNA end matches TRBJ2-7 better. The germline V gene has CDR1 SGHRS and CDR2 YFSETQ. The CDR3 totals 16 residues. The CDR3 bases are TGCGCCAGCAGCTTGACACCGGGACAGGGTTCCTACGAGCAGTACTTC. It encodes CASSLTPGQGSYEQYF.

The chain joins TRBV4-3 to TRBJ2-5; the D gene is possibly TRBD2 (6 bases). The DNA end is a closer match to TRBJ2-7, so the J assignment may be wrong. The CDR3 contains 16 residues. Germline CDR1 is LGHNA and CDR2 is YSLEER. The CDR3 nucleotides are TGCGCCAGCAGCCAAGGTTGGGCGGGGAAGACCTACGAGCAGTACTTC. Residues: CASSQGWAGKTYEQYF.

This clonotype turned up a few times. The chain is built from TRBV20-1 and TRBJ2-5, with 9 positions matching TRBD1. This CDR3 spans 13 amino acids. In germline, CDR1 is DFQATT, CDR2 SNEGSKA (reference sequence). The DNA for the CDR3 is TGCAGCCCTGGAGGACAGGGGAGAGAGACCCAGTACTTC. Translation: CSPGGQGRETQYF.

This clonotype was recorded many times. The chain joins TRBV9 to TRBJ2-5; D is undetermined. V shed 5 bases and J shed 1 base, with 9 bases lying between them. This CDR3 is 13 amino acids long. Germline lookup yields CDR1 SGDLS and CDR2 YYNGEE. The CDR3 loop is CASSVASQETQYF. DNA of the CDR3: TGTGCCAGCAGTGTTGCGTCCCAAGAGACCCAGTACTTC.

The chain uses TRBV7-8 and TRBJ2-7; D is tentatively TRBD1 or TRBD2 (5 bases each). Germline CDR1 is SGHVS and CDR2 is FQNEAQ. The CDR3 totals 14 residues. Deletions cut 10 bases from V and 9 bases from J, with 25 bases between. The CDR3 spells CATYPKRGMGGQYF. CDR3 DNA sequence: TGTGCCACCTACCCTAAGAGGGGCATGGGCGGGCAGTACTTC. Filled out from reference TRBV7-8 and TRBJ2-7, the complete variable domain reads GAGVSQSPRYKVAKRGQDVALRCDPISGHVSLFWYQQALGQGPEFLTYFQNEAQLDKSGLPSDRFFAERPEGSVSTLKIQRTQQEDSAVYLCATYPKRGMGGQYFGPGTRLTVT.

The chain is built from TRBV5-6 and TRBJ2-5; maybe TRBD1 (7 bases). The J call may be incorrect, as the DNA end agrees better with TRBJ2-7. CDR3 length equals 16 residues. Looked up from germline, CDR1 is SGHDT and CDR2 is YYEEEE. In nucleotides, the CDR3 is TGTGCCAGCAGCTTGTTTGGTGGCAGGGGGGAGTACGAGCAGTACTTC. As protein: CASSLFGGRGEYEQYF.